The 15 T cell receptor beta chains reported below all come from one sample, sequenced in a study of vaccination effects on CD4 cells after COVID-19. The table came from immunoSEQ multiplex PCR; TCRdb's copy has only in-frame clones and leaves some out. The sample has tens of thousands of clones; 50% to 80% are singletons. CD4+ T cells were isolated after around ten days of culture. No antigen has been identified for these receptors. The input for sequencing was CD4+ T cells from PBMCs cultured without peptide, taken before COVID-19 vaccination. The receptors here all came from a human donor who received a COVID-19 vaccine.

The rearrangement links TRBV7-2 to TRBJ1-2, with D maybe TRBD1 (5 bases). The V gene's germline CDR1 is SGHTA and CDR2 FQGNSA. Trimming stripped 2 bases from V and 6 bases from J, with 22 bases between. The CDR3 contains 17 residues. The CDR3: CASSLWGGWAKEDGYTF. The CDR3 bases are TGTGCCAGCAGCTTATGGGGCGGCTGGGCGAAAGAGGATGGCTACACCTTC.

In regard to this clone: One end of the junction fails to match germline, which may point to a read error. This chain links TRBV6-5 with TRBJ1-2; D gene ambiguous. The germline V gene has CDR1 MNHEY and CDR2 SVGAGI. This CDR3 region has 15 residues. CDR3: CASSYSKAMRASLNF. The CDR3 region has the DNA TGTGCCAGCAGTTACTCTAAAGCCATGAGGGCTTCACTCAACTTC.

In this sample, this clone turned up a few times. CDR3 nucleotides: TGTGCCAGCAGCTGGGATTCCGGGGAGCTGTTTTTT. Amino acids: CASSWDSGELFF. This chain uses TRBV11-2 with TRBJ2-2; the D is unclear. V was clipped by 4 bases and J by 6 bases, with 6 bases between them. This CDR3 has 12 amino acids. CDR1 is SGHAT and CDR2 is FQNNGV in the germline V gene.

This sequence joins TRBV5-5 and TRBJ2-7; D possibly matches TRBD1 or TRBD2 (5 bases each). V lost 3 bases and J 4 bases, leaving 20 bases between the germline ends. CDR3 length: 16 amino acids. The germline V gene has CDR1 SGHKS and CDR2 YYEKEE (reference sequence). The CDR3 region has the DNA TGTGCCAGCAGCTCCCGGGACGGAGCCGGGCGGTACGAGCAGTACTTC. Its protein is CASSSRDGAGRYEQYF.

The rearrangement joins TRBV5-1 to TRBJ1-6, with D tentatively TRBD1 (6 bases). The CDR3 loop spans 15 amino acids. V lost 5 bases and J lost 3, with 12 bases in between. Germline CDR1 is SGHRS and CDR2 is YFSETQ. The CDR3 loop reads CASRRRTDYNSPLHF. CDR3 in DNA: TGCGCCAGCAGACGCAGGACAGACTATAATTCACCCCTCCACTTT.

The chain carries TRBV4-2 and TRBJ1-1; 10 nucleotides line up with TRBD1. The CDR3 loop spans 17 amino acids. Germline CDR1 reads LGHNA; CDR2 reads YNFKEQ. Trimming at V came to 4 bases and at J to 1 base, leaving 9 bases not matched to a gene. CDR3 amino acids: CASSPPGQGWRNTEAFF. The CDR3 DNA follows: TGTGCCAGCAGCCCCCCGGGACAGGGGTGGAGGAACACTGAAGCTTTCTTT.

This chain joins TRBV11-2 and TRBJ1-2, with D maybe TRBD1 (6 bases). V was cut by 5 bases and J by 4 bases, with 14 bases left in between. This CDR3 comprises 14 residues. Germline lookup yields CDR1 SGHAT and CDR2 FQNNGV. DNA of the CDR3: TGTGCCAGCAGCCTGAGCAGACAGGCCTATGGCTACACCTTC. This translates into CASSLSRQAYGYTF. The complete variable domain, with remaining parts taken from reference TRBV11-2 and TRBJ1-2, reads EAGVAQSPRYKIIEKRQSVAFWCNPISGHATLYWYQQILGQGPKLLIQFQNNGVVDDSQLPKDRFSAERLKGVDSTLKIQPAKLEDSAVYLCASSLSRQAYGYTFGSGTRLTVV.

The chain employs TRBV7-9 and TRBJ1-1; TRBD1 might be the D (6 bases). Germline V lookup: CDR1 SEHNR, CDR2 FQNEAQ (reference sequence). Trimming removed 3 bases at V and 1 base at J, with 12 bases between. The CDR3 has 15 amino acids. This CDR3 is CASSFRTDKNTEAFF. CDR3 bases: TGTGCCAGCAGCTTTCGGACAGACAAGAACACTGAAGCTTTCTTT.

CDR3 in DNA: TGTGCCAGCAGTGGACAGTCCACAGATACGCAGTATTTT. Its translation: CASSGQSTDTQYF. The V gene is TRBV2, the J gene TRBJ2-3; maybe TRBD1 (5 bases). Trimming removed 4 bases at V and 2 bases at J, with 7 bases between. Per the germline V gene, CDR1 is SNHLY and CDR2 is FYNNEI. This CDR3 has 13 residues.

The J gene is TRBJ1-4, the V gene TRBV4-3; TRBD1 agrees at 10 bases. Germline V gene lookup returns CDR1 LGHNA and CDR2 YSLEER. J gave up 5 bases and V 3 bases, and 3 bases lay outside the gene matches. The CDR3 length is 15 residues. The CDR3 region is CASSHPGQGNEKLFF. CDR3 nucleotides: TGCGCCAGCAGCCATCCGGGACAGGGGAATGAAAAACTGTTTTTT.

This clone has a handful of counts. V gene TRBV30 combines with J gene TRBJ1-5; the D gene is possibly TRBD1 (6 bases). The V gene lost 5 bases and the J gene lost 7 bases, with 15 bases spanning the gap. This CDR3 comprises 13 residues. Germline loops: CDR1 GTSNPN, CDR2 SVGIG (reference sequence). The CDR3 bases are TGTGCCTGGTCTACAGGGATGGGGCAGCCCCAGCATTTT. Protein sequence: CAWSTGMGQPQHF.

The chain uses TRBV12-3 or TRBV12-4 and TRBJ1-3, with D possibly being TRBD1 (5 bases). The V end lost 6 bases, the J end lost 3 bases, and 9 bases lay between the germline ends. This CDR3 spans 13 amino acids. CDR3 DNA: TGTGCCAGCAGCCAGGGATATGGAAACACCATATATTTT. Residues: CASSQGYGNTIYF.

The rearrangement links TRBV3-1 (or the pseudogene TRBV3-2) to TRBJ1-1, with 10 bases matching TRBD1. Per germline, CDR1 LGHDT and CDR2 YNNKEL (reference sequence). The CDR3 has 15 amino acids. V shed 4 bases and J 4 bases; nucleotides not matched to a gene: 6. CDR3 nucleotide sequence: TGTGCCAGCAGCCTTTCCCGGGACAGGGGCACTGAAGCTTTCTTT. It is translated as CASSLSRDRGTEAFF.

J is TRBJ2-5 and V is TRBV7-9, with 8 nucleotides matching TRBD1. The CDR3 loop spans 14 amino acids. The J segment lost 3 bases and the V segment lost 5 bases, leaving 5 bases of the junction unmatched. Germline lookup yields CDR1 SEHNR and CDR2 FQNEAQ (reference sequence). CDR3 bases: TGTGCCAGCAGCCTGTGGACAGGGAAAGAGACCCAGTACTTC. Protein: CASSLWTGKETQYF.

The gene calls are TRBV27 and TRBJ1-1; D is undetermined. Per the germline V gene, CDR1 is MNHEY and CDR2 is SMNVEV (reference sequence). The CDR3 extends over 12 amino acids. Trimming pared 8 bases from V and 7 bases from J, leaving 14 bases between. The CDR3 region is CASGLAASEAFF. The DNA for the CDR3 is TGTGCCAGCGGGCTAGCGGCGAGTGAAGCTTTCTTT.